The 19 T cell receptor beta chains below all came from one sample that was sequenced in a study of blood T cell repertoires in COVID-19. Method: immunoSEQ multiplex PCR; TCRdb's copy keeps in-frame clones and lacks some. The data contain 250,000 to 400,000 clones, roughly 90% of them singletons. Input material: peripheral blood. The receptors shown here come from a woman aged 25 to 39 with COVID-19, enrolled during active disease.

This clone has more than one count but fewer than ten. The CDR3 region is CATSDAGQGRGYTF. The CDR3 region has the DNA TGTGCCACCAGTGATGCGGGACAGGGCCGTGGCTACACCTTC. The rearrangement links TRBV24-1 to TRBJ1-2, with 9 bases lining up with TRBD1. CDR1 KGHDR and CDR2 SFDVKD come from the germline V gene. This CDR3 comprises 14 residues. V shed 3 bases and J 7 bases; nucleotides not matched to a gene: 5.

This chain joins TRBV19 and TRBJ1-5; D uncertain. V was clipped by 1 base and J by 5 bases, with 6 bases between them. This CDR3 contains 13 residues. In germline, CDR1 is LNHDA, CDR2 SQIVND (reference sequence). The CDR3 region has the DNA TGTGCCAGTAGTATAGGCCGGGATCAGCCCCAGCATTTT. This sequence encodes CASSIGRDQPQHF.

The chain is built from TRBV19 and TRBJ1-2; D is unclear. The germline V and J ends were trimmed by 3 bases and 2 bases, with 13 bases remaining between them. This CDR3 is 15 amino acids long. Germline V lookup: CDR1 LNHDA, CDR2 SQIVND (reference sequence). The CDR3 sequence is CASSIYSLVNYGYTF. As DNA, the CDR3 is TGTGCCAGTAGTATTTACAGCCTCGTCAACTATGGCTACACCTTC.

CDR3 amino acids: CASMTSGIDTQYF. CDR3 bases: TGTGCCAGCATGACTAGCGGGATCGATACGCAGTATTTT. This chain links TRBV6-5 with TRBJ2-3, with 11 bases identical to TRBD2. V shed 7 bases, J shed 6 bases, and the junction held 3 bases outside the gene matches. The CDR3 is made up of 13 amino acids. Germline CDR1 MNHEY, CDR2 SVGAGI.

The rearrangement uses TRBV5-1 and TRBJ1-3; D not certain. From germline, CDR1 is SGHRS and CDR2 YFSETQ. There are 17 residues in the CDR3. V lost 2 bases to trimming and J lost 0 bases, with 15 bases between them. CDR3: CASSFGPAVDSGNTIYF. The CDR3 DNA sequence: TGCGCCAGCAGCTTTGGGCCCGCAGTCGACTCTGGAAACACCATATATTTT.

This sequence joins TRBV5-6 and TRBJ2-7; TRBD2 matches at 10 bases. Trimming removed 0 bases from V and 6 bases from J; junction bases left unmatched: 3. In germline, CDR1 is SGHDT, CDR2 YYEEEE. The CDR3 is made up of 14 amino acids. CDR3 in amino acids: CASSLASGSGEQYF. The CDR3 DNA follows: TGTGCCAGCAGCTTGGCTAGCGGGAGCGGCGAGCAGTACTTC.

The rearrangement joins TRBV7-2 to TRBJ2-7; 10 bases are a match to TRBD2. Germline values: CDR1 SGHTA, CDR2 FQGNSA. V shed 8 bases and J 12 bases; nucleotides not matched to a gene: 13. The CDR3 totals 13 residues. As DNA, the CDR3 is TGTGCCAGCCGAGAGACCGGGACTAGCGAGGGGTACTTC. Its translation is CASRETGTSEGYF.

The chain couples TRBV2 to TRBJ2-5, with a weak D call TRBD2 (5 bases). Trimming took off 6 bases at V and 5 bases at J, with 13 bases between the two ends. Germline V gene sequence: CDR1 SNHLY, CDR2 FYNNEI. The length of the CDR3 is 13 residues. The DNA for the CDR3 is TGTGCCAGCAGGCGGTTGGGAGTTGAGACCCAGTACTTC. It codes for CASRRLGVETQYF.

The chain has TRBV2 and TRBJ2-5; 9 nucleotides line up with TRBD2. Germline CDR1 is SNHLY and CDR2 is FYNNEI. The CDR3 totals 17 residues. With V trimmed by 3 bases and J by 5 bases, 13 bases remained unmatched. The CDR3, as DNA: TGTGCCAGCAGTGATTCTAGCGGGGAGACCTCCCCGGAGACCCAGTACTTC. Protein: CASSDSSGETSPETQYF.

The V gene is TRBV2, the J gene TRBJ2-3; 14 bases agree with TRBD2. CDR3 size: 16 residues. Germline V lookup: CDR1 SNHLY, CDR2 FYNNEI. The V gene end was trimmed by 6 bases and the J gene end by 3 bases; junction bases not matched to a gene: 5. CDR3 in amino acids: CASRSRTSGRTDTQYF. The CDR3 coding sequence is TGTGCCAGCAGAAGCCGGACTAGCGGGAGGACAGATACGCAGTATTTT.

V usage is TRBV2 and J usage is TRBJ2-7; D perhaps matches TRBD1 (6 bases). The CDR3 has 14 amino acids. The V and J ends lost 2 bases and 4 bases respectively, with 12 bases between them. From germline, CDR1 is SNHLY and CDR2 FYNNEI. As DNA, the CDR3 is TGTGCCAGCAGTGAACTAGGGGGTGCTTACGAGCAGTACTTC. It yields the protein CASSELGGAYEQYF. The full variable domain, with the rest looked up from reference TRBV2 and TRBJ2-7, is EPEVTQTPSHQVTQMGQEVILRCVPISNHLYFYWYRQILGQKVEFLVSFYNNEISEKSEIFDDQFSVERPDGSNFTLKIRSTKLEDSAMYFCASSELGGAYEQYFGPGTRLTVT.

The chain recombines TRBV7-2 with TRBJ1-2; 8 nucleotides align to TRBD1. The CDR3 loop spans 15 amino acids. J gave up 5 bases and V 5 bases, and 10 bases lay outside the gene matches. Germline V gene data show CDR1 as SGHTA and CDR2 as FQGNSA. The CDR3 DNA reads as TGTGCCAGCAGCCCTAGGACAGGGATTCCTTATGGCTACACCTTC. Translated: CASSPRTGIPYGYTF.

The chain combines TRBV7-9 with TRBJ2-5; D is undetermined. Trimming left V 3 bases short and J 5 bases short, with 10 bases between. The CDR3 has 13 amino acids. Germline CDR1 and CDR2: SEHNR and FQNEAQ (reference sequence). CDR3 residues: CASSLAELETQYF. CDR3 in DNA: TGTGCCAGCAGCTTGGCGGAGCTGGAGACCCAGTACTTC.

CDR3 sequence reads: CASTGAEYYGYTF. As DNA, the CDR3 is TGTGCCAGTACAGGGGCGGAGTACTATGGCTACACCTTC. The chain is built from TRBV19 and TRBJ1-2, with D maybe TRBD1 (6 bases). V gave up 7 bases and J gave up 3 bases, with 12 bases separating them. The germline CDR1 and CDR2 sequences are LNHDA and SQIVND (reference sequence). The CDR3 has 13 residues.

This chain connects TRBV27 to TRBJ2-1; 9 positions agree with TRBD1. J was trimmed by 7 bases and V by 2 bases; bases with no gene match: 6. Germline CDR1 is MNHEY and CDR2 is SMNVEV (reference sequence). The CDR3 has 15 amino acids. CDR3 bases: TGTGCCAGCAGTTTAACAGGGGGCACAGGGAATGAGCAGTTCTTC. It yields the protein CASSLTGGTGNEQFF.

This chain uses TRBV11-2 with TRBJ1-2; perhaps TRBD1 as D (6 bases). The length of the CDR3 is 15 residues. V lost 5 bases, J lost 0 bases, and 13 bases lay in between. Germline V gene sequence: CDR1 SGHAT, CDR2 FQNNGV. The CDR3 sequence is CASSTGRVSNYGYTF. In DNA form, the CDR3 reads TGTGCCAGCAGCACAGGGAGGGTTTCTAACTATGGCTACACCTTC.

The CDR3, as DNA: TGCGCCAGCAGCTTGTTTGGGGGCGGGAGCTATGGCTACACCTTC. Translated, it gives CASSLFGGGSYGYTF. V usage is TRBV5-1 and J usage is TRBJ1-2; a weak D match, TRBD1 (6 bases). Germline assignment: CDR1 SGHRS and CDR2 YFSETQ. The CDR3 is 15 amino acids. With 1 base removed from V and 4 bases from J, the gap between germline ends came to 14 bases.

This chain joins TRBV30 and TRBJ1-1; a weak D match, TRBD1 (5 bases). The CDR3 has 11 amino acids. V was cut by 8 bases and J by 7 bases, with 14 bases left in between. Germline V gives CDR1 GTSNPN, CDR2 SVGIG (reference sequence). The CDR3 sequence: CAIQDTGEAFF. In DNA form, the CDR3 reads TGTGCCATACAGGACACTGGTGAAGCTTTCTTT.

Only one count was recorded for this clone. This chain joins TRBV30 and TRBJ2-7; D might be TRBD2 (6 bases). The germline V and J ends were trimmed by 0 bases and 7 bases, with 13 bases remaining between them. Germline values: CDR1 GTSNPN, CDR2 SVGIG (reference sequence). This CDR3 has 13 residues. The CDR3 coding sequence is TGTGCCTGGAGTGTAGAGACTAGAGGGGAGCAGTACTTC. It is translated as CAWSVETRGEQYF. Full variable domain (missing parts from reference TRBV30 and TRBJ2-7): SQTIHQWPATLVQPVGSPLSLECTVEGTSNPNLYWYRQAAGRGLQLLFYSVGIGQISSEVPQNLSASRPQDRQFILSSKKLLLSDSGFYLCAWSVETRGEQYFGPGTRLTVT.